What follows is one T cell receptor (beta chain) and its context. Its antigen specificity is not known. No much larger clonotype is one base removed from it; base qualities were not supplied. Collaborating institutions collected whole blood in K2EDTA tubes following their own protocols. For TCRbeta analysis, collaborator samples were shipped as frozen whole blood, as isolated PBMCs, or as DNA extracted from either sample type. These data come from a study of blood T cell repertoires in COVID-19 (TCRdb year 2020). Concerning the study at large: Collaborator samples came from the United States, Italy and Spain and covered acute and convalescent phases of COVID-19. Nearly every sample came with metadata listing a de-identified subject ID, COVID-19 status, age in years and sex. The samples were drawn from two sources: the first 160 participants of the ongoing ImmuneRACE study, and over 950 subjects contributed by 6 global collaborators. The repertoires were made available in a free public database intended to serve as a resource for research on the immune response to SARS-CoV-2. HLA class I and class II types, where available, came from metadata supplied by the sample provider rather than from assay-based typing. The dataset comprised deeply sampled blood TCRbeta repertoires from subjects exposed to, actively infected with, or recovered from COVID-19. The prospective study material was composed of cDNA or gDNA derived from T cells, B-cell-depleted T cells, or PBMCs. Results the study describes overall, beyond this receptor: The amount of clinical and demographic metadata varied by source and participant and was provided uncurated.

There are 14 amino acids in the CDR3, from cysteine to phenylalanine inclusive. Solely the CDR3 DNA is kept, with 42 bases framed from the first base. The germline V gene (reference sequence) supplies CDR1 LGHDT and CDR2 YNNKEL. A distance of 11 bases separates the germline ends of V and J, which lose 3 bases and 8 bases respectively. TCRbeta CDR3 regions were amplified from genomic DNA by means of the immunoSEQ Assay, a bias-controlled multiplex PCR. In the source study's methods: The number of nucleated cells in each sample was estimated by amplification of reference gene primers within the assay. Sequence reads were collapsed and filtered to measure the absolute abundance of every unique TCRbeta CDR3 rearrangement. For each sample, productive Simpson clonality was calculated by taking the square root of Simpson's diversity index across productive rearrangements. Held by TCRdb, this immuneACCESS table contains in-frame sequences only and omits some clones. Under half of the omission traces to an unresolved V gene where checked; the cause of the rest is unknown. Clone size and V and J calls were adopted from that table, with D and trimming inferred from the DNA. This sample has about 220,000 clones in its table, and 83% of those were observed once. The top ten clonotypes cover about 7.4% of the sample.

Sequencing was performed on peripheral blood. The source is a woman aged 45-65 years with acute or convalescent COVID-19. This sequence uses TRBV3-1 (or the pseudogene TRBV3-2) and TRBJ1-6, with TRBD1 perhaps the D gene, on 5 matching bases. CDR3 sequence: CASSQGRDYSPLHF. In nucleotides, the sequence is TGTGCCAGCAGCCAGGGCAGGGATTATTCACCCCTCCACTTT.